This T cell receptor beta chain was observed in a study of CD4 T cells in relation to SARS-CoV-2 and coronaviruses. Germline V gene lookup returns CDR1 SGHNT and CDR2 YYREEE (reference sequence). This CDR3 is built from 11 residues. Trimming shortened V by 4 bases and J by 5 bases, and 6 bases separated the two germline ends. This table comes from immunoSEQ multiplex PCR, and its TCRdb copy is limited to in-frame clones, with some not included. Here the sample spans tens of thousands of clones, 70% to 90% being singletons. This clone was observed a handful of times. The chain links TRBV5-4 to TRBJ1-1; D ambiguous. Sequences were obtained from memory CD4+ T cells from PBMCs. The sequence was obtained from an adult with COVID-19. In nucleotides, the CDR3 is TGTGCCAGCAGCCGTGAAACTGAAGCTTTCTTT. This codes for CASSRETEAFF.